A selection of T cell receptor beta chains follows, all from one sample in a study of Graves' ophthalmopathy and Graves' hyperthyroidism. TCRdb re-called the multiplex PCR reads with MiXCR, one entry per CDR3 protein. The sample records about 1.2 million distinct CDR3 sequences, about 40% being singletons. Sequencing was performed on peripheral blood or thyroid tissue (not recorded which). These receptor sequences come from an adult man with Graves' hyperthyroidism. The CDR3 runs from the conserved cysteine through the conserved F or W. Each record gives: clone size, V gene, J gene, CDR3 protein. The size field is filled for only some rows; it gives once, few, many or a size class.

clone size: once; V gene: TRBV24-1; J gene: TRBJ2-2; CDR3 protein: CATSGQGQNTGELFF
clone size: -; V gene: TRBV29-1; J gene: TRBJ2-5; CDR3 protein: CSGGPQETQYF
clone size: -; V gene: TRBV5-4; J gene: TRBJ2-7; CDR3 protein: CASRPGTSGGPAPYEQYF
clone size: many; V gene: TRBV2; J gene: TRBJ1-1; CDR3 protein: CASSEAPARDTEAFF
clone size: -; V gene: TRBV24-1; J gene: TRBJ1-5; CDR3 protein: CAISASNQETQHF
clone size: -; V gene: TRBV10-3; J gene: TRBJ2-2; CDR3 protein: CAISQGGNTGELFF
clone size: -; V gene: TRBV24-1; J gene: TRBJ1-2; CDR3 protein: CATSKREDLGYTF
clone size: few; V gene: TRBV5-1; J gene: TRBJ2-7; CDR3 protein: CASRQLGTSGSYEQYF
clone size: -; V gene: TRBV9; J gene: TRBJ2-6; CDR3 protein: CASSVEGGGANVLTF
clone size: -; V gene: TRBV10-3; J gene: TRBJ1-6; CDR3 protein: CAISESTLRDSSGGGNSPLHF
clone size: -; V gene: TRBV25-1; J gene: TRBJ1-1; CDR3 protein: CASLTSNTEAFF
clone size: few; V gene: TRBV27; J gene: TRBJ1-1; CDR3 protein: CASSFAVGTEAFF
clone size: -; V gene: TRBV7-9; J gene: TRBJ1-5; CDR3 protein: CASSGPGQGGETQHF